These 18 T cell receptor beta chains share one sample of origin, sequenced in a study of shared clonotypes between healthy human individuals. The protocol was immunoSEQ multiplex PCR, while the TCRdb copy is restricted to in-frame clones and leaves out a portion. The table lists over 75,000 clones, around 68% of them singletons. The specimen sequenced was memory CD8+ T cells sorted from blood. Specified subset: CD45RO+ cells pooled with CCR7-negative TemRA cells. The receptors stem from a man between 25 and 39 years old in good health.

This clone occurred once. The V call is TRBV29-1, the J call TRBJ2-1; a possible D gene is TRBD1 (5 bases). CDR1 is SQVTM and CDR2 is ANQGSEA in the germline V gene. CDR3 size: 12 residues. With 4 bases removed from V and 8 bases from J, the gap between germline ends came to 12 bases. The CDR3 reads CSVVTRADEQFF. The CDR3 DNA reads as TGCAGCGTTGTAACCAGGGCTGATGAGCAGTTCTTC.

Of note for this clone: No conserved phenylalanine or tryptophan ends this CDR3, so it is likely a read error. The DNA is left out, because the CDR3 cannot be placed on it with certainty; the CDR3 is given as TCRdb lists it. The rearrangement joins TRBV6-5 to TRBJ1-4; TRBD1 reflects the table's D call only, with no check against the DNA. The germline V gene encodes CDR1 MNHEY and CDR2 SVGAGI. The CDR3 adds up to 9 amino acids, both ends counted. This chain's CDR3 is CASKGCPML.

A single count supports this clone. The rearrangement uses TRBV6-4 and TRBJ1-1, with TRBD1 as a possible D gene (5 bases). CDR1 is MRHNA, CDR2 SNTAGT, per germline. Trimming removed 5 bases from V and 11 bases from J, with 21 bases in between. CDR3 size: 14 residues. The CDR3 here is CASSPAEGRAVAFF. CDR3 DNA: TGTGCCAGCAGTCCCGCGGAGGGGCGGGCGGTCGCTTTCTTT.

CDR3 sequence (DNA): TGTGCCAGCAGTACGAGTCTTTCGATACAAAGTCGGGCCAACGTCCTGACTTTC. This encodes CASSTSLSIQSRANVLTF. The rearrangement links TRBV2 to TRBJ2-6; D remains unclear. The V end lost 5 bases, the J end lost 5 bases, and 22 bases lay between the germline ends. CDR3 length: 18 residues. Germline assignment: CDR1 SNHLY and CDR2 FYNNEI.

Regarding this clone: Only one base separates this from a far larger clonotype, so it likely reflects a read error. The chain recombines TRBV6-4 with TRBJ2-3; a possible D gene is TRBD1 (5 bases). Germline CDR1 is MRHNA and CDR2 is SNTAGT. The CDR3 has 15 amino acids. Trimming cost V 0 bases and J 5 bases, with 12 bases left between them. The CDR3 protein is CASSDSGARGDTQYF. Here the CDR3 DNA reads TGTGCCAGCAGTGACTCAGGGGCAAGGGGAGATACGCAGTATTTT.

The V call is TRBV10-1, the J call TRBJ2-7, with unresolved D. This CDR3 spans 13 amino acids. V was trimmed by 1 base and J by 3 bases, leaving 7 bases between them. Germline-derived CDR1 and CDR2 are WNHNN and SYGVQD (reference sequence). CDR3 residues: CASSELKGYEQYF. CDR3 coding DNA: TGCGCCAGCAGTGAGTTAAAAGGCTACGAGCAGTACTTC.

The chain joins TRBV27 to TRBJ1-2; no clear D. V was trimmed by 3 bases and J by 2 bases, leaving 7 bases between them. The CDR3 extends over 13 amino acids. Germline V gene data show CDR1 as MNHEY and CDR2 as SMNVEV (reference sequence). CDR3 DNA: TGTGCCAGCAGTTTTAGTAGAAACTATGGCTACACCTTC. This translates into CASSFSRNYGYTF.

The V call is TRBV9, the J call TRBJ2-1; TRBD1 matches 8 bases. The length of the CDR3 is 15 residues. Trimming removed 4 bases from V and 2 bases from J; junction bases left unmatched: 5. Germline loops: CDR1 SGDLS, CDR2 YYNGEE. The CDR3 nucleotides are TGTGCCAGCAGCAGACAGGGGCGGCCCTACAATGAGCAGTTCTTC. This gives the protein CASSRQGRPYNEQFF.

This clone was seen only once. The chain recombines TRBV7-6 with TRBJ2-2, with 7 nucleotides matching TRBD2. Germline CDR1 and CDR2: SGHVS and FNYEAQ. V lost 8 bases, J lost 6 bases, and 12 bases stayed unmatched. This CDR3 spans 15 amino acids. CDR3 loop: CASGPLREGAGELFF. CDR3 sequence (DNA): TGTGCCAGCGGTCCTCTGAGGGAGGGTGCCGGGGAGCTGTTTTTT.

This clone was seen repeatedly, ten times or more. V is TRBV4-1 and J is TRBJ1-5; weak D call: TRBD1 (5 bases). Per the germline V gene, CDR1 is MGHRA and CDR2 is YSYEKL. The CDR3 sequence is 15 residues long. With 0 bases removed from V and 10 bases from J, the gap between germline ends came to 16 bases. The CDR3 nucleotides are TGCGCCAGCAGCCAAGATCCAGGGTTAAGGGAACCCCAGCATTTT. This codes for CASSQDPGLREPQHF.

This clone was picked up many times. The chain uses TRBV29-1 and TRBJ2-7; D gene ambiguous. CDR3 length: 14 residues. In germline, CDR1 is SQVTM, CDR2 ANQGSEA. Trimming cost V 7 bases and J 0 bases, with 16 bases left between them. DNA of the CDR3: TGCAGCGCCCTTACAACTGCAAGCTCCTACGAGCAGTACTTC. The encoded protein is CSALTTASSYEQYF.

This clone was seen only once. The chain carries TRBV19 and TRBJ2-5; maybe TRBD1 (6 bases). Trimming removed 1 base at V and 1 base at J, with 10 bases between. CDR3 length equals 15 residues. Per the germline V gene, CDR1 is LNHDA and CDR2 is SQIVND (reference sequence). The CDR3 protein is CASSIVGGSQETQYF. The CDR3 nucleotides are TGTGCCAGTAGTATAGTAGGGGGATCCCAAGAGACCCAGTACTTC.

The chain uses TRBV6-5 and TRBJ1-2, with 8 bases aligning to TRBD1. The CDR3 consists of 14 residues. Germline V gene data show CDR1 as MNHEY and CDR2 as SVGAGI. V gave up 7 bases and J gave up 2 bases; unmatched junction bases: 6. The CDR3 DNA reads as TGTGCCAGCATGGGGACAGGTCTAAACTATGGCTACACCTTC. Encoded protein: CASMGTGLNYGYTF.

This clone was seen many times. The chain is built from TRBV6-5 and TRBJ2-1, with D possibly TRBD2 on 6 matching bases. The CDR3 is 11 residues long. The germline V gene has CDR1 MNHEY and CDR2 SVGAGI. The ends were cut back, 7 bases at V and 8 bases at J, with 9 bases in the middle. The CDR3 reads CASKERDEQFF. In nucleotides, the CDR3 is TGTGCCAGCAAAGAGCGGGATGAGCAGTTCTTC.

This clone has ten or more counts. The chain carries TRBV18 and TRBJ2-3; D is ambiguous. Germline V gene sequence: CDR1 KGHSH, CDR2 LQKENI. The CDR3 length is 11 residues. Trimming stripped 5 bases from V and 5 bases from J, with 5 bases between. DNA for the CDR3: TGTGCCAGCTCAGCGCGAGATACGCAGTATTTT. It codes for CASSARDTQYF.

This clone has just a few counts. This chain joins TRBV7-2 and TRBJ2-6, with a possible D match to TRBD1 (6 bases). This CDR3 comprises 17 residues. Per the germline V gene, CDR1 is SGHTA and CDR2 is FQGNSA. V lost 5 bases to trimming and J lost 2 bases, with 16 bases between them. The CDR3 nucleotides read TGTGCCAGCAGCGTAAACAGGGTTAGCGCTGGGGCCAACGTCCTGACTTTC. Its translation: CASSVNRVSAGANVLTF.

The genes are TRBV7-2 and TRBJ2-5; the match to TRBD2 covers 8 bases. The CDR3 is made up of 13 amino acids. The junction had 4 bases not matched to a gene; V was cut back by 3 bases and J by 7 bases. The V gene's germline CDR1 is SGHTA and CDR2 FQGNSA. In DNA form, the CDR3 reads TGTGCCAGCAGCTTTACGGGGGGGATGACCCAGTACTTC. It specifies CASSFTGGMTQYF. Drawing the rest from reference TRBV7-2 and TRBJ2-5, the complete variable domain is GAGVSQSPSNKVTEKGKDVELRCDPISGHTALYWYRQSLGQGLEFLIYFQGNSAPDKSGLPSDRFSAERTGGSVSTLTIQRTQQEDSAVYLCASSFTGGMTQYFGPGTRLLVL.

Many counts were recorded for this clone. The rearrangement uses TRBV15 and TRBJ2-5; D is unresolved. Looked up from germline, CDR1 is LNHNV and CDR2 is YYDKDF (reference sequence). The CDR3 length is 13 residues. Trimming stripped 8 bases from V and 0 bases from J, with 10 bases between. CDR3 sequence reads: CATADGYQETQYF. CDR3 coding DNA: TGTGCCACCGCCGACGGGTACCAAGAGACCCAGTACTTC.